These T cell receptor beta chains were read from a single sample in a study of radiation and T cells in renal cell carcinoma. Assay used: immunoSEQ multiplex PCR; TCRdb lists only in-frame clones, some missing. Of roughly 45,000 clones in the sample, around four fifths are singletons; the top ten hold about 25%. The sample here was blood, taken from a patient whose treatment included radiotherapy and nephrectomy. The receptors stem from a woman aged 70-85 years with renal cell carcinoma. Each CDR3 is given with its conserved first and last residue. Each record gives: D gene, J gene, clone size, V gene, CDR3 protein, CDR3 DNA. A D gene is named only where the DNA matches it firmly. Clone size is not always given. Where it is, it says once, few, many or a class for expanded clones.

d_call: NA
j_call: TRBJ2-2
clone_size: NA
v_call: TRBV7-9
cdr3_aa: CASSLRGGILKPYTGELFF
cdr3_nt: TGTGCCAGCAGCTTAAGGGGGGGTATACTGAAACCTTACACCGGGGAGCTGTTTTTT

d_call: NA
j_call: TRBJ2-6
clone_size: once
v_call: TRBV2
cdr3_aa: CASREDSSGANVLTF
cdr3_nt: TGTGCCAGCAGAGAGGACAGCTCTGGGGCCAACGTCCTGACTTTC

d_call: NA
j_call: TRBJ2-1
clone_size: few
v_call: TRBV12-5
cdr3_aa: CASGLPFRLNEQFF
cdr3_nt: TGTGCTAGTGGTTTGCCCTTCCGCCTCAATGAGCAGTTCTTC

d_call: NA
j_call: TRBJ1-3
clone_size: once
v_call: TRBV7-8
cdr3_aa: CASSPRDAGSNTIYF
cdr3_nt: TGTGCCAGCAGCCCACGAGATGCGGGTTCCAACACCATATATTTT

d_call: NA
j_call: TRBJ1-5
clone_size: many
v_call: TRBV6-6
cdr3_aa: CASSYSGSHQPQHF
cdr3_nt: TGTGCCAGCAGTTACTCTGGCAGTCATCAGCCCCAGCATTTT

d_call: NA
j_call: TRBJ2-1
clone_size: NA
v_call: TRBV7-9
cdr3_aa: CASSLARSVTMDEQFF
cdr3_nt: TGTGCCAGCAGCTTAGCGAGGAGCGTTACGATGGATGAGCAGTTCTTC

d_call: NA
j_call: TRBJ2-3
clone_size: NA
v_call: TRBV19
cdr3_aa: CASLPGGSTDTQYF
cdr3_nt: TGTGCCAGCCTGCCGGGGGGCAGCACAGATACGCAGTATTTT

d_call: TRBD2
j_call: TRBJ2-5
clone_size: NA
v_call: TRBV11-2
cdr3_aa: CASSRGLAEGDQETQYF
cdr3_nt: TGTGCCAGCAGCCGCGGACTAGCGGAGGGGGATCAAGAGACCCAGTACTTC

d_call: NA
j_call: TRBJ2-1
clone_size: NA
v_call: TRBV9
cdr3_aa: CASSVELALHNEQFF
cdr3_nt: TGTGCCAGCAGCGTAGAGTTAGCTCTCCACAATGAGCAGTTCTTC

d_call: TRBD2
j_call: TRBJ2-3
clone_size: NA
v_call: TRBV5-5
cdr3_aa: CASSFGASGGTDTQYF
cdr3_nt: TGTGCCAGCAGCTTTGGGGCTAGCGGGGGCACAGATACGCAGTATTTT

d_call: TRBD1
j_call: TRBJ1-1
clone_size: once
v_call: TRBV5-1
cdr3_aa: CASSLGGQVNTEAFF
cdr3_nt: TGCGCCAGCAGCTTGGGCGGACAGGTTAATACTGAAGCTTTCTTT

d_call: NA
j_call: TRBJ2-7
clone_size: NA
v_call: TRBV5-6
cdr3_aa: CASSLLDKQYF
cdr3_nt: TGTGCCAGCAGCTTGCTGGATAAGCAGTACTTC

d_call: NA
j_call: TRBJ1-4
clone_size: few
v_call: TRBV7-6
cdr3_aa: CASSLEAGFNEKLFF
cdr3_nt: TGTGCCAGCAGCTTAGAAGCGGGATTCAATGAAAAACTGTTTTTT

d_call: TRBD1
j_call: TRBJ2-5
clone_size: NA
v_call: TRBV5-6
cdr3_aa: CASRLGTGEGETQYF
cdr3_nt: TGTGCCAGCAGGTTGGGGACAGGGGAGGGGGAGACCCAGTACTTC

d_call: NA
j_call: TRBJ2-7
clone_size: NA
v_call: TRBV27
cdr3_aa: CASSLSPGAYEQYF
cdr3_nt: TGTGCCAGCAGTTTATCGCCGGGGGCCTACGAGCAGTACTTC

d_call: NA
j_call: TRBJ1-5
clone_size: NA
v_call: TRBV27
cdr3_aa: CASSFGGAQPQHF
cdr3_nt: TGTGCCAGCAGTTTCGGAGGGGCTCAGCCCCAGCATTTT

d_call: TRBD2
j_call: TRBJ2-7
clone_size: NA
v_call: TRBV5-4
cdr3_aa: CATRGGGSYEQYF
cdr3_nt: TGTGCCACCCGGGGCGGGGGGAGCTACGAGCAGTACTTC

d_call: NA
j_call: TRBJ2-5
clone_size: many
v_call: TRBV5-6
cdr3_aa: CASSLGALLRNKKGAQYF
cdr3_nt: TGTGCCAGCAGCTTGGGAGCTCTACTGCGGAATAAAAAGGGGGCCCAGTACTTC

d_call: NA
j_call: TRBJ1-1
clone_size: NA
v_call: TRBV2
cdr3_aa: CASMAQGQINTEAFF
cdr3_nt: TGTGCCAGCATGGCGCAGGGCCAAATCAACACTGAAGCTTTCTTT

d_call: TRBD1
j_call: TRBJ2-1
clone_size: NA
v_call: TRBV30
cdr3_aa: CAWSSEDRATSYNEQFF
cdr3_nt: TGTGCCTGGAGTTCAGAGGACAGGGCTACCTCCTACAATGAGCAGTTCTTC

d_call: NA
j_call: TRBJ1-3
clone_size: few
v_call: TRBV7-8
cdr3_aa: CASGGSSSGNTIYF
cdr3_nt: TGTGCCAGCGGAGGGTCGAGCTCTGGAAACACCATATATTTT

d_call: NA
j_call: TRBJ1-2
clone_size: NA
v_call: TRBV10-3
cdr3_aa: CAISEVSPPDYTF
cdr3_nt: TGTGCCATCAGTGAAGTATCGCCCCCTGACTACACCTTC

d_call: NA
j_call: TRBJ2-2
clone_size: NA
v_call: TRBV27
cdr3_aa: CASSLSMGAGELFF
cdr3_nt: TGTGCCAGCAGTTTATCGATGGGGGCCGGGGAGCTGTTTTTT

d_call: NA
j_call: TRBJ1-3
clone_size: NA
v_call: TRBV7-9
cdr3_aa: CASSPREGGNTIYF
cdr3_nt: TGTGCCAGCAGCCCCCGGGAGGGTGGAAACACCATATATTTT

d_call: NA
j_call: TRBJ1-3
clone_size: NA
v_call: TRBV30
cdr3_aa: CAWSGADSSGNTIYF
cdr3_nt: TGTGCCTGGAGTGGGGCGGACAGCTCTGGAAACACCATATATTTT

d_call: TRBD1
j_call: TRBJ1-2
clone_size: NA
v_call: TRBV4-2
cdr3_aa: CASSQVAGQGAAGYTF
cdr3_nt: TGTGCCAGCAGCCAAGTCGCTGGACAGGGGGCGGCTGGCTACACCTTC

d_call: TRBD1
j_call: TRBJ2-7
clone_size: NA
v_call: TRBV5-4
cdr3_aa: CASRLDRGYEQYF
cdr3_nt: TGTGCCAGCAGGCTAGACAGGGGCTACGAGCAGTACTTC

d_call: NA
j_call: TRBJ2-7
clone_size: NA
v_call: TRBV18
cdr3_aa: CASSPRGVTYEQYF
cdr3_nt: TGTGCCAGCTCACCCCGGGGAGTCACCTACGAGCAGTACTTC

d_call: NA
j_call: TRBJ1-1
clone_size: NA
v_call: TRBV7-9
cdr3_aa: CASSPSTENTEAFF
cdr3_nt: TGTGCCAGCAGCCCGTCGACAGAGAACACTGAAGCTTTCTTT

d_call: TRBD1
j_call: TRBJ1-2
clone_size: NA
v_call: TRBV7-3
cdr3_aa: CASSSEQGADGYTF
cdr3_nt: TGTGCCAGCAGCTCAGAACAGGGGGCGGATGGCTACACCTTC

d_call: NA
j_call: TRBJ1-4
clone_size: NA
v_call: TRBV27
cdr3_aa: CASSLNIATNEKLFF
cdr3_nt: TGTGCCAGCAGTCTCAACATTGCAACTAATGAAAAACTGTTTTTT

d_call: TRBD2
j_call: TRBJ2-1
clone_size: NA
v_call: TRBV29-1
cdr3_aa: CSVERREMDEQFF
cdr3_nt: TGCAGCGTTGAGAGGCGGGAGATGGATGAGCAGTTCTTC

d_call: TRBD1
j_call: TRBJ2-2
clone_size: once
v_call: TRBV7-6
cdr3_aa: CASSDGTGANTGELFF
cdr3_nt: TGTGCCAGCAGCGACGGGACAGGGGCGAACACCGGGGAGCTGTTTTTT

d_call: NA
j_call: TRBJ2-7
clone_size: NA
v_call: TRBV7-2
cdr3_aa: CASSLGGTLYEQYF
cdr3_nt: TGTGCCAGCAGCTTAGGCGGGACCTTATACGAGCAGTACTTC

d_call: NA
j_call: TRBJ2-7
clone_size: NA
v_call: TRBV5-4
cdr3_aa: CASSPRQSYEQYF
cdr3_nt: TGTGCCAGCAGCCCTCGACAGTCCTACGAGCAGTACTTC

d_call: NA
j_call: TRBJ1-2
clone_size: NA
v_call: TRBV28
cdr3_aa: CASRKQGTDGYTF
cdr3_nt: TGTGCCAGCAGAAAACAGGGAACCGATGGCTACACCTTC

d_call: NA
j_call: TRBJ1-4
clone_size: NA
v_call: TRBV29-1
cdr3_aa: CSVATIGSSEKLFF
cdr3_nt: TGCAGCGTGGCAACTATAGGGAGTAGTGAAAAACTGTTTTTT

d_call: NA
j_call: TRBJ1-1
clone_size: once
v_call: TRBV18
cdr3_aa: CASSPSEVMNTEAFF
cdr3_nt: TGTGCCAGCTCACCCTCAGAGGTCATGAACACTGAAGCTTTCTTT

d_call: TRBD2
j_call: TRBJ2-3
clone_size: few
v_call: TRBV9
cdr3_aa: CASSEGGRANTQYF
cdr3_nt: TGTGCCAGCAGTGAGGGAGGGAGGGCTAATACGCAGTATTTT

d_call: TRBD1
j_call: TRBJ2-1
clone_size: NA
v_call: TRBV28
cdr3_aa: CASSRQGRGTEFF
cdr3_nt: TGTGCCAGCAGCCGACAGGGAAGGGGGACGGAGTTCTTC

d_call: TRBD1
j_call: TRBJ2-6
clone_size: NA
v_call: TRBV18
cdr3_aa: CASSPHRVGTGSFSGANVLTF
cdr3_nt: TGTGCCAGCTCACCTCATAGGGTCGGGACAGGGTCCTTCTCTGGGGCCAACGTCCTGACTTTC

d_call: NA
j_call: TRBJ2-3
clone_size: few
v_call: TRBV5-1
cdr3_aa: CASSLSTGEGDTQYF
cdr3_nt: TGCGCCAGCAGCTTGTCTACAGGGGAGGGAGATACGCAGTATTTT